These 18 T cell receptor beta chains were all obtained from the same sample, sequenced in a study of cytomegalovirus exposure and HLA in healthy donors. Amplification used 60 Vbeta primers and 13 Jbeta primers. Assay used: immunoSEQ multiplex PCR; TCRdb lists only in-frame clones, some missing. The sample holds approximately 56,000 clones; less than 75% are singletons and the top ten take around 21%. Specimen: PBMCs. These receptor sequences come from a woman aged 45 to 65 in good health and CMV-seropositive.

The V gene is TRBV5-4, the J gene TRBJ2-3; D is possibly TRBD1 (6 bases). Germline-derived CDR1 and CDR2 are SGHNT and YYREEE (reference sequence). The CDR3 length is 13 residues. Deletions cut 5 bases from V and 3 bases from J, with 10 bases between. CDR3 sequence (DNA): TGTGCCAGCAGATTACAGGGTACAGATACGCAGTATTTT. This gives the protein CASRLQGTDTQYF.

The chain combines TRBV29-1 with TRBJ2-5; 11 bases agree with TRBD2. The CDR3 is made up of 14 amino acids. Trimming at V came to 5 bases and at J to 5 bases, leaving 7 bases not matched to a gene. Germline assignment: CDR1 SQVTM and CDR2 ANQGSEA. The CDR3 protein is CSVPPLAGGETQYF. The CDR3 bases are TGCAGCGTTCCCCCCTTAGCGGGGGGGGAGACCCAGTACTTC.

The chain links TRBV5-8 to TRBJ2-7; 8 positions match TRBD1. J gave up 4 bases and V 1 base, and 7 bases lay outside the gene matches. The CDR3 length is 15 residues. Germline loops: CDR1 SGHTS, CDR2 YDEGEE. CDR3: CASSLLGRGPYEQYF. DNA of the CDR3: TGTGCCAGCAGCTTGCTGGGCAGGGGGCCTTACGAGCAGTACTTC.

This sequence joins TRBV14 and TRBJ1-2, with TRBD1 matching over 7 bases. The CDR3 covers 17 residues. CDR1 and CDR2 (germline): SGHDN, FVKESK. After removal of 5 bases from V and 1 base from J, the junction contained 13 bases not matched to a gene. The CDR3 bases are TGTGCCAGCAGCTACCTATTCCCGACAGGGAGTAACTATGGCTACACCTTC. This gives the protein CASSYLFPTGSNYGYTF.

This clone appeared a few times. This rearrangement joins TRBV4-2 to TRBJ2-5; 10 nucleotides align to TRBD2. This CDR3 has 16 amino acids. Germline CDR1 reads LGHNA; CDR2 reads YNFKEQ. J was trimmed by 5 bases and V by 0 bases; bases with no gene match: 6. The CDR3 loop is CASSQEIAGGSETQYF. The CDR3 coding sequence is TGTGCCAGCAGCCAAGAAATAGCGGGGGGCAGTGAGACCCAGTACTTC.

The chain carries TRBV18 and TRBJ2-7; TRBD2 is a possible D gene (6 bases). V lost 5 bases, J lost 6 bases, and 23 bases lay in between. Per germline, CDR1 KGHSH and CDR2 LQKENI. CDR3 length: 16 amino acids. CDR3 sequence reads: CASSTVGGFAFVEQYF. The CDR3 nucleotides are TGTGCCAGCTCAACCGTCGGGGGTTTCGCATTTGTCGAGCAGTACTTC.

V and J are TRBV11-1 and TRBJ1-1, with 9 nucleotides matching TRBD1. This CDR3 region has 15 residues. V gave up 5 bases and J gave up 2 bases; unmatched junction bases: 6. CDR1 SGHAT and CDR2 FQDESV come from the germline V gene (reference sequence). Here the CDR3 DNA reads TGTGCCAGCAGCCTCATGGACAGGGGAAACACTGAAGCTTTCTTT. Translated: CASSLMDRGNTEAFF.

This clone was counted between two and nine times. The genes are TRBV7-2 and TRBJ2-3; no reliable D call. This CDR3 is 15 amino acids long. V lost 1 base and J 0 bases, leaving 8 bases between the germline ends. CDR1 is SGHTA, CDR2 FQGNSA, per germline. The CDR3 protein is CASSLVASSTDTQYF. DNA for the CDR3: TGTGCCAGCAGCTTAGTTGCCAGTAGCACAGATACGCAGTATTTT. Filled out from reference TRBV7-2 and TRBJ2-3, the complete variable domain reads GAGVSQSPSNKVTEKGKDVELRCDPISGHTALYWYRQSLGQGLEFLIYFQGNSAPDKSGLPSDRFSAERTGGSVSTLTIQRTQQEDSAVYLCASSLVASSTDTQYFGPGTRLTVL.

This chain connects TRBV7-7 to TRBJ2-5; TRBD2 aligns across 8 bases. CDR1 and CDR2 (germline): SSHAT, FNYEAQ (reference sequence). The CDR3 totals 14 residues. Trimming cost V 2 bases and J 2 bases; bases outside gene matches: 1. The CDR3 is CASSLSGGQETQYF. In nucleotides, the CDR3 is TGTGCCAGCAGCTTAAGCGGGGGACAAGAGACCCAGTACTTC.

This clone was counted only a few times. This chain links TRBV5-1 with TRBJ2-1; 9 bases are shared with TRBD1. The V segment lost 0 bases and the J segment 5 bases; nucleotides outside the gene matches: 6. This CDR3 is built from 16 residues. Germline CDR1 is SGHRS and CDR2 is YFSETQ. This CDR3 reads CASSLGDRGGNNEQFF. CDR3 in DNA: TGCGCCAGCAGCTTGGGAGACAGGGGGGGAAACAATGAGCAGTTCTTC.

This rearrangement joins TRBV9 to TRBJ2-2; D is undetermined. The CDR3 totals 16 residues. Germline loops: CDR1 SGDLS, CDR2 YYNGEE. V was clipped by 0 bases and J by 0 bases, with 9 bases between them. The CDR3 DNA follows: TGTGCCAGCAGCGTAGAGAGCACCCCGAACACCGGGGAGCTGTTTTTT. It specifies CASSVESTPNTGELFF.

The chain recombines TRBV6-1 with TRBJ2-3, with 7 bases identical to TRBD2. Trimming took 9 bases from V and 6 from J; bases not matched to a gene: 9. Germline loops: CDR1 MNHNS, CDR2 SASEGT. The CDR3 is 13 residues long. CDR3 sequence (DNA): TGTGCCAGTCCGGGGGGTCCCGATGATACGCAGTATTTT. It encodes CASPGGPDDTQYF.

The CDR3 loop is CASSTIRIYEQYF. DNA of the CDR3: TGTGCCAGCTCAACCATTAGAATCTACGAGCAGTACTTC. The J gene is TRBJ2-7, the V gene TRBV18; D unresolved. Trimming removed 5 bases from V and 3 bases from J, with 11 bases in between. The CDR3 length is 13 residues. Per the germline V gene, CDR1 is KGHSH and CDR2 is LQKENI.

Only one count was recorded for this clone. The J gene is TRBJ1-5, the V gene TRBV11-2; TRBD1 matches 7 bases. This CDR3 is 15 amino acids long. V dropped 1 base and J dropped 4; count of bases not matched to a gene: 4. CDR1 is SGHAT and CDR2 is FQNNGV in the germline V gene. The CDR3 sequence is CASSLGDSRNQPQHF. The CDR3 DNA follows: TGTGCCAGCAGCTTAGGGGACAGCAGAAATCAGCCCCAGCATTTT.

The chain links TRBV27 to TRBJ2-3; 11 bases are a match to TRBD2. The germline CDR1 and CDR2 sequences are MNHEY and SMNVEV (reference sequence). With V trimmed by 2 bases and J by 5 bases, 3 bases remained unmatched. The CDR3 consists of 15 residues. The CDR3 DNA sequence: TGTGCCAGCAGTTTACGACTAGCGGGATTAGATACGCAGTATTTT. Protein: CASSLRLAGLDTQYF.

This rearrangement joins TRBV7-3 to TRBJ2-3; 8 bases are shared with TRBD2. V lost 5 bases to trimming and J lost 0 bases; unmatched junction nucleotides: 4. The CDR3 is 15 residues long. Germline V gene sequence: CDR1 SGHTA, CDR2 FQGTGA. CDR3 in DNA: TGTGCCAGCAGCCTAAGCGGGGGCAGCACAGATACGCAGTATTTT. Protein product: CASSLSGGSTDTQYF. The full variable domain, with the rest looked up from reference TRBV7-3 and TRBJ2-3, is GAGVSQTPSNKVTEKGKYVELRCDPISGHTALYWYRQSLGQGPEFLIYFQGTGAADDSGLPNDRFFAVRPEGSVSTLKIQRTERGDSAVYLCASSLSGGSTDTQYFGPGTRLTVL.

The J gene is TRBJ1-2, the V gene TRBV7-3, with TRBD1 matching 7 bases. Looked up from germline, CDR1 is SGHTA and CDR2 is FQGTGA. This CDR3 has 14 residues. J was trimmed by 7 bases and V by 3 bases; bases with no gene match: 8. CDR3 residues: CASSFGPGGGGYTF. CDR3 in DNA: TGTGCCAGCAGCTTCGGACCAGGGGGTGGTGGCTACACCTTC.

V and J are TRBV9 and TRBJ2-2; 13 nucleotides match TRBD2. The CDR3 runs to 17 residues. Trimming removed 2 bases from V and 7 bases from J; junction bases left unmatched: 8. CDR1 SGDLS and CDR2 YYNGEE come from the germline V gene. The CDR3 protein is CASSVRGLAGSIGELFF. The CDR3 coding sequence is TGTGCCAGCAGCGTCCGGGGACTAGCGGGATCTATCGGGGAGCTGTTTTTT.